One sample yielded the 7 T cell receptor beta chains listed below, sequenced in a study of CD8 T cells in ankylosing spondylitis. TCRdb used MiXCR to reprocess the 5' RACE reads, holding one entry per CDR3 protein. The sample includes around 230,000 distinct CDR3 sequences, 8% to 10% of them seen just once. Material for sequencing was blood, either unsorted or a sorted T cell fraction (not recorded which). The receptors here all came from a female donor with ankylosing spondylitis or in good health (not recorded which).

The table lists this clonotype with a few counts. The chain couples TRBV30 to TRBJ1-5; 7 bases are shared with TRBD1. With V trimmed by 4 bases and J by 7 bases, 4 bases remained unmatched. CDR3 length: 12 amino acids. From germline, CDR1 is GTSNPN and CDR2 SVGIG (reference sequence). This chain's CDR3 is CAWNEGAQPQHF. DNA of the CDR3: TGTGCCTGGAATGAGGGGGCGCAGCCCCAGCATTTT.

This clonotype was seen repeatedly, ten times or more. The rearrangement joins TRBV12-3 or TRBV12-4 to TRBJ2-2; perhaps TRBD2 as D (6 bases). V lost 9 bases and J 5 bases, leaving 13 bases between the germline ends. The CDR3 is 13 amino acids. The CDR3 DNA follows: TGTGCCAGTAAAGCTAGCGCAACCGGGGAGCTGTTTTTT. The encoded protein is CASKASATGELFF.

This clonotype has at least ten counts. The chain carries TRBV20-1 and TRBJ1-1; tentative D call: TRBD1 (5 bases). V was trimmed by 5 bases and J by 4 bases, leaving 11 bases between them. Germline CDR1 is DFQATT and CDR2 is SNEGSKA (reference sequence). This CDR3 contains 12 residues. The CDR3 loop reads CSASGGVTEAFF. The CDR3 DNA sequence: TGCAGTGCTTCCGGGGGGGTCACTGAAGCTTTCTTT.

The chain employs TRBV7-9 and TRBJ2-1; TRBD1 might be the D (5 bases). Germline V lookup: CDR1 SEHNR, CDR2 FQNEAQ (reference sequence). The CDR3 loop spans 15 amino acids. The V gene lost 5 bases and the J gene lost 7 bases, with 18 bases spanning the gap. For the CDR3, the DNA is TGTGCCAGCAGCCCCTCACAGGACGTTAGGAATGAGCAGTTCTTC. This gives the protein CASSPSQDVRNEQFF. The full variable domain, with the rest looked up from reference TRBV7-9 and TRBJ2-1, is DTGVSQNPRHKITKRGQNVTFRCDPISEHNRLYWYRQTLGQGPEFLTYFQNEAQLEKSRLLSDRFSAERPKGSFSTLEIQRTEQGDSAMYLCASSPSQDVRNEQFFGPGTRLTVL.

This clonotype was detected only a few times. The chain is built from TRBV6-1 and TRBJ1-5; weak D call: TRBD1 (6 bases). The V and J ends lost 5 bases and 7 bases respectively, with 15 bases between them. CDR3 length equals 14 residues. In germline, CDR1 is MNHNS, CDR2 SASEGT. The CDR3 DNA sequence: TGTGCCAGCAGTACCGGGGGCAGGGGACAGCCCCAGCATTTT. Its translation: CASSTGGRGQPQHF.

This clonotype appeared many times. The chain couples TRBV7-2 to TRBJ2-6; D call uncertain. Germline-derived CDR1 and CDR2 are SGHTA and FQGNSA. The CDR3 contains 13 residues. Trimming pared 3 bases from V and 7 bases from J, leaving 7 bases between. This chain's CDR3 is CASSLPGANVLTF. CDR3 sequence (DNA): TGTGCCAGCAGCTTGCCAGGTGCCAACGTCCTGACTTTC.

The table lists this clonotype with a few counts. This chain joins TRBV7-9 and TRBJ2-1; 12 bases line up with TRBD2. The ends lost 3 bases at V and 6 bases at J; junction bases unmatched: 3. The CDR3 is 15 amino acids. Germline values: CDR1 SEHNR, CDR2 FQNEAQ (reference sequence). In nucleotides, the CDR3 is TGTGCCAGCAGCTTGAAACTAGCGGGGGGCAATGAGCAGTTCTTC. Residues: CASSLKLAGGNEQFF.